This TCR beta chain is drawn from a study of STAT5B mutations in CD4+ large granular lymphocyte leukemia. From germline, CDR1 is LNHDA and CDR2 SQIVND (reference sequence). V shed 5 bases and J shed 0 bases, with 10 bases lying between them. The CDR3 has 14 residues. Assay used: immunoSEQ multiplex PCR; TCRdb lists only in-frame clones, some missing. The sample holds approximately 30,000 clones; 65% to 70% are singletons and the top ten take approximately 1.6%. This chain connects TRBV19 to TRBJ1-1, with D uncertain. The material sequenced was CD4+ T cells from blood buffy coats. The clonotype originates from a human donor in good health. Here the CDR3 reads CASSAAGLNTEAFF. In DNA, the CDR3 is TGTGCCAGTAGTGCCGCAGGCTTGAACACTGAAGCTTTCTTT.